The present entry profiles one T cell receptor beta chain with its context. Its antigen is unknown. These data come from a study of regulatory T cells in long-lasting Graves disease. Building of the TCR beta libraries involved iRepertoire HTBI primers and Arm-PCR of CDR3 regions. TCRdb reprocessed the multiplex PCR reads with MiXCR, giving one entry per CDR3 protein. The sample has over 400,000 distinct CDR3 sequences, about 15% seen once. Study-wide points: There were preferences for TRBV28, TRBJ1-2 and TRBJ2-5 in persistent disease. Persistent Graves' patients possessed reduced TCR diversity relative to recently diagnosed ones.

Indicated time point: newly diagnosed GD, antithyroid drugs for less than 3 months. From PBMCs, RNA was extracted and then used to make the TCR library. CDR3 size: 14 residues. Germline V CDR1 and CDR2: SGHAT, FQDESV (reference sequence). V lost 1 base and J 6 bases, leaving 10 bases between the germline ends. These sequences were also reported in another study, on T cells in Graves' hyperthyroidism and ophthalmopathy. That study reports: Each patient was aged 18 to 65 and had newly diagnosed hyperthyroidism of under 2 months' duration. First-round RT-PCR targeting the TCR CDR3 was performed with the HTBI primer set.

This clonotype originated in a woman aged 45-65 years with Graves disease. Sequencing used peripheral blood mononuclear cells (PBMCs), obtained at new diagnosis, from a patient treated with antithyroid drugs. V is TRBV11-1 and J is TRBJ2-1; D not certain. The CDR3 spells CASSLGGRRNEQFF. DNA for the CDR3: TGTGCCAGCAGCTTAGGCGGAAGACGCAATGAGCAGTTCTTC.